This T cell receptor beta chain is drawn from a study of T cell responses to AZD1222 COVID-19 vaccine. Germline assignment: CDR1 SSHAT and CDR2 FNYEAQ (reference sequence). The CDR3 is 15 residues long. On this clone: The antigen is undetermined. One end of the junction fails to match germline, which may point to a read error.

Here immunoSEQ multiplex PCR was the method, and the copy in TCRdb shows in-frame clones only, minus some. Here the sample spans fewer than 150,000 clones, about 90% being singletons. Findings of the study overall: Repertoire sampling happened only post peak T cell response.

The specimen comprised peripheral blood, sampled 28 days after the second AZD1222 dose. The chain recombines TRBV7-7 with TRBJ2-2, with TRBD2 identical over 11 bases. The receptor comes from an adult who received the AZD1222 COVID-19 vaccine. CDR3 DNA sequence: TGTGCTAGCAGGAGACTAGCGGGGCACACCGGGGAGCTGTTTTTT. Translated, it gives CASRRLAGHTGELFF.